The 13 T cell receptor beta chains below were found in one sample sequenced in a study of blood T cell repertoires in COVID-19. Sequenced by immunoSEQ multiplex PCR; TCRdb stores in-frame clones only, minus some. The table includes about 88,000 clones, approximately 90% detected once. The sequenced sample consisted of peripheral blood. The receptors shown here come from a woman in her sixties with COVID-19, enrolled during active disease.

This chain links TRBV6-1 with TRBJ2-7; the match to TRBD2 covers 8 bases. The germline gives CDR1 MNHNS, CDR2 SASEGT. The length of the CDR3 is 14 residues. The V and J ends lost 8 bases and 0 bases, in that order; junction bases with no gene match: 6. The CDR3 loop reads CASAGGSLSYEQYF. The CDR3 DNA follows: TGTGCCAGCGCGGGGGGCTCCCTCTCCTACGAGCAGTACTTC.

The chain joins TRBV6-5 to TRBJ2-7, with D possibly matching TRBD1 (6 bases). Trimming removed 5 bases from V and 2 bases from J, with 13 bases in between. The CDR3 covers 14 residues. Germline lookup yields CDR1 MNHEY and CDR2 SVGAGI. CDR3 DNA: TGTGCCAGCAGTCGAAACAGGGAAACCTACGAGCAGTACTTC. Translated: CASSRNRETYEQYF.

The chain couples TRBV30 to TRBJ1-2; D is unresolved. V lost 3 bases, J lost 7 bases, and 6 bases lay in between. Germline lookup yields CDR1 GTSNPN and CDR2 SVGIG (reference sequence). The CDR3 covers 10 residues. The CDR3: CAWRFSGYTF. The CDR3 DNA follows: TGTGCCTGGAGATTCTCTGGCTACACCTTC.

This clone was recorded once. This chain uses TRBV18 with TRBJ1-1; TRBD1 aligns across 8 bases. The CDR3 totals 14 residues. The J segment lost 3 bases and the V segment lost 3 bases, leaving 3 bases of the junction unmatched. The germline gives CDR1 KGHSH, CDR2 LQKENI. The CDR3 DNA reads as TGTGCCAGCTCACCTATGGACAGGGACACTGAAGCTTTCTTT. Translation gives CASSPMDRDTEAFF. Full variable domain (remainder filled in from reference TRBV18 and TRBJ1-1): NAGVMQNPRHLVRRRGQEARLRCSPMKGHSHVYWYRQLPEEGLKFMVYLQKENIIDESGMPKERFSAEFPKEGPSILRIQQVVRGDSAAYFCASSPMDRDTEAFFGQGTRLTVV.

The chain employs TRBV6-5 and TRBJ2-3; tentative D call: TRBD2 (7 bases). The CDR3 runs to 15 residues. Trimming removed 1 base at V and 5 bases at J, with 13 bases between. In germline, CDR1 is MNHEY, CDR2 SVGAGI. CDR3 bases: TGTGCCAGCAGTTACTACGGGGGGCAGGGAGATACGCAGTATTTT. Encoded protein: CASSYYGGQGDTQYF.

The chain uses TRBV5-1 and TRBJ2-2, with 7 bases aligning to TRBD2. V shed 4 bases, J shed 6 bases, and the junction held 3 bases outside the gene matches. From germline, CDR1 is SGHRS and CDR2 YFSETQ. The CDR3 covers 13 residues. The CDR3 spells CASSPTSSGELFF. CDR3 DNA sequence: TGCGCCAGCAGCCCGACTAGCTCCGGGGAGCTGTTTTTT.

The chain uses TRBV9 and TRBJ1-2; 8 bases match TRBD1. V lost 3 bases, J lost 7 bases, and 8 bases stayed unmatched. CDR1 and CDR2 from the germline V gene are SGDLS and YYNGEE. CDR3 length: 14 residues. The CDR3 here is CASSGQGRALGYTF. CDR3 nucleotides: TGTGCCAGCAGCGGACAGGGGCGCGCCCTTGGCTACACCTTC.

In this sample, this clone turned up once. This chain connects TRBV7-3 to TRBJ2-7; 7 nucleotides match TRBD2. CDR3 length: 14 residues. V trimming: 0 bases; J trimming: 5 bases; junction bases outside the gene matches: 4. Germline-derived CDR1 and CDR2 are SGHTA and FQGTGA. CDR3 sequence: CASSLTGGYDEQYF. The CDR3 DNA sequence: TGTGCCAGCAGCTTAACGGGGGGGTACGACGAGCAGTACTTC.

This rearrangement joins TRBV10-3 to TRBJ1-2, with unresolved D. V lost 6 bases to trimming and J lost 6 bases, with 17 bases between them. Germline V gene sequence: CDR1 ENHRY, CDR2 SYGVKD. The CDR3 contains 14 residues. CDR3 residues: CAIRAWGDGNGYTF. Here the CDR3 DNA reads TGTGCCATCAGGGCATGGGGAGACGGGAATGGCTACACCTTC.

This chain connects TRBV6-2 or TRBV6-3 to TRBJ2-7; D gene uncertain. The V end lost 2 bases, the J end lost 3 bases, and 2 bases lay between the germline ends. Germline V gives CDR1 MNHEY, CDR2 SVGEGT. The CDR3 runs 11 residues. The CDR3 DNA reads as TGTGCCAGCAGTTACCTCTACGAGCAGTACTTC. Amino acid sequence: CASSYLYEQYF.

The CDR3 here is CASSQDRGQGWNEQFF. The CDR3 bases are TGCGCCAGCAGCCAAGATAGGGGACAGGGGTGGAATGAGCAGTTCTTC. V gene TRBV4-3 combines with J gene TRBJ2-1, with TRBD1 matching over 10 bases. This CDR3 is 16 amino acids long. Germline V gives CDR1 LGHNA, CDR2 YSLEER. Unmatched junction bases numbered 6, after V lost 0 bases and J lost 7 bases.

The rearrangement joins TRBV20-1 to TRBJ2-5; 9 positions agree with TRBD1. In germline, CDR1 is DFQATT, CDR2 SNEGSKA (reference sequence). The CDR3 contains 11 residues. CDR3 nucleotide sequence: TGCAGCGGACAGGGGACGGAGACCCAGTACTTC. Protein: CSGQGTETQYF.

The chain joins TRBV4-3 to TRBJ2-3, with 10 bases identical to TRBD2. Germline V CDR1 and CDR2: LGHNA, YSLEER. The CDR3 is 16 residues long. J was trimmed by 6 bases and V by 2 bases; bases with no gene match: 8. DNA of the CDR3: TGCGCCAGCAGCCAAAATAGCGGGGGGCCTTGGGATACGCAGTATTTT. This encodes CASSQNSGGPWDTQYF.